This TCR beta chain is drawn from a study of response to subunit inactivated influenza vaccine. The CDR3 contains 14 residues. From germline, CDR1 is SQVTM and CDR2 ANQGSEA. With 2 bases clipped from V and 1 base from J, the junction kept 4 bases outside the gene matches. TCRdb recomputed calls from the RT-PCR reads with MiXCR, one row per CDR3 protein. The repertoire includes almost 250,000 distinct CDR3 sequences, 9.5% to 15% of them detected once, and 7.8% sits in the top ten. This clonotype has only a few counts. The antigen is unknown. Regarding the study as a whole: Only a handful of new T cells, the authors suggested, are recruited with each seasonal influenza vaccination.

V and J are TRBV29-1 and TRBJ1-2; the match to TRBD1 covers 7 bases. The source was non-naive T cells sorted from PBMCs, collected 14 days before vaccination. The sequence derives from a man aged 45 to 65 who received an inactivated influenza vaccine. For the CDR3, the DNA is TGCAGCGTTGAATCGTACAGGGGTAACTATGGCTACACCTTC. Its translation is CSVESYRGNYGYTF. Looking up the rest from reference TRBV29-1 and TRBJ1-2 gives the full variable domain: SAVISQKPSRDICQRGTSLTIQCQVDSQVTMMFWYRQQPGQSLTLIATANQGSEATYESGFVIDKFPISRPNLTFSTLTVSNMSPEDSSIYLCSVESYRGNYGYTFGSGTRLTVV.